The following is a TCR beta chain sequence with its context. No antigen is known for it. This specimen belongs to a study of T-cell reconstitution after alpha-beta-depleted transplantation in children. Study-wide points: Several hundred expanded graft clones reportedly were the source of alpha-beta T cells about two months after transplant. Several patients had high TCRbeta diversity at day 60; it came from surviving recipient T cells and thymic progenitors. At the one-year point after transplant, T-cell counts and TCRbeta diversity were found to come mostly from T cells that had been newly produced.

The library targeted TCRbeta and was prepared with unique molecular identifiers. In TCRdb, the PCR reads were re-called with MiXCR into one record per CDR3 protein. The sample carries about 500,000 distinct CDR3 sequences, 9.5% to 12% recorded once. This CDR3 is built from 14 residues. In germline, CDR1 is SGHKS, CDR2 YYEKEE (reference sequence). The V end lost 3 bases, the J end lost 6 bases, and 12 bases lay between the germline ends. The receptor comes from a female patient aged 2-9 years who had a stem cell transplant for aplastic anemia, so the T cells may come from the graft donor. This chain uses TRBV5-5 with TRBJ1-4, with D possibly being TRBD1 (5 bases). The source material was PBMCs, mostly from graft donor cells, sampled 180 days after TCRalphabeta/CD19-depleted stem cell transplant. CDR3: CASSSTVFDEKLFF. The CDR3, as DNA: TGTGCCAGCAGCTCGACAGTTTTTGATGAAAAACTGTTTTTT.